This T cell receptor (beta chain) emerged from a study of shared clonotypes between healthy human individuals. Findings and limits, study-wide: Naive subsets, compared against memory subsets, generally had larger estimated richness values. Naive CD4 clonotype sharing across a few donors was about 5%.

To note about this clone: Its antigen is as yet unknown.

Sequencing was performed with immunoSEQ multiplex PCR; in TCRdb, only in-frame clones are kept and a portion is missing. The sample lists 2,500,000 or so clones; approximately 92% were seen once. The germline V and J ends were trimmed by 0 bases and 0 bases, with 9 bases remaining between them. CDR1 is MNHNS, CDR2 SASEGT, per germline. The CDR3 has 16 amino acids. The receptor was derived from a man between 18 and 35 years old in good health. This chain links TRBV6-1 with TRBJ1-3; D is uncertain. The sequenced sample was naive CD4+ T cells sorted from blood. Specified subset: CD45RA+ positively selected. This chain's CDR3 is CASSEAQRYSGNTIYF. The CDR3 nucleotides are TGTGCCAGCAGTGAAGCTCAGCGATACTCTGGAAACACCATATATTTT.